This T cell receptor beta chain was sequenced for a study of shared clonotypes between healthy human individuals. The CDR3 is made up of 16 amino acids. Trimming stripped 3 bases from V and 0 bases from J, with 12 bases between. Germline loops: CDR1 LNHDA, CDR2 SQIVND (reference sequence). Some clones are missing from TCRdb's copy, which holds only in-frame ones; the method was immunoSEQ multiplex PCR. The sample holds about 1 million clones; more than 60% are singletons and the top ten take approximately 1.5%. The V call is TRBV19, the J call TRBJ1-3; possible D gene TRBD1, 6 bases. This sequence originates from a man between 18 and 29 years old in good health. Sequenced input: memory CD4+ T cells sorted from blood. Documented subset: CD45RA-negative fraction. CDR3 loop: CASSISDRISGNTIYF. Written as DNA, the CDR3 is TGTGCCAGTAGTATTTCCGACAGGATCTCTGGAAACACCATATATTTT. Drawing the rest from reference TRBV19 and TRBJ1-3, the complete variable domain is DGGITQSPKYLFRKEGQNVTLSCEQNLNHDAMYWYRQDPGQGLRLIYYSQIVNDFQKGDIAEGYSVSREKKESFPLTVTSAQKNPTAFYLCASSISDRISGNTIYFGEGSWLTVV.